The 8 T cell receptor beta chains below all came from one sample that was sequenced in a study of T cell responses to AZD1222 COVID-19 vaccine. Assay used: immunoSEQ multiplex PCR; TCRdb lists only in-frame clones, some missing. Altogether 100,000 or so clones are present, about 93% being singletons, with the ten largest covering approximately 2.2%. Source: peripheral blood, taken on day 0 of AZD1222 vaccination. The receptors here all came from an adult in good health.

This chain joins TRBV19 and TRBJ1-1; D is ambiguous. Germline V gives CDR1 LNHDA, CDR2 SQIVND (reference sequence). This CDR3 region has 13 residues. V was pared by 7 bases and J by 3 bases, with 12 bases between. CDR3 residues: CASTFEQDTEAFF. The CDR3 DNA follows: TGTGCCAGTACCTTCGAGCAGGACACTGAAGCTTTCTTT.

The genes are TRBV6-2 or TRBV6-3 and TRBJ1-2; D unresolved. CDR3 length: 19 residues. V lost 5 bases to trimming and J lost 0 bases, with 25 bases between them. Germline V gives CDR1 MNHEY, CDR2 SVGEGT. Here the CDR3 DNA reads TGTGCCAGCAGTCCCCCGGGTTTTGAAAGGGCCGGCCCTAACTATGGCTACACCTTC. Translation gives CASSPPGFERAGPNYGYTF.

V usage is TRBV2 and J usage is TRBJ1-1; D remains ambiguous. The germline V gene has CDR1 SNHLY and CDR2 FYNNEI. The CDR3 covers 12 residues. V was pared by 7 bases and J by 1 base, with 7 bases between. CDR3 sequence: CASMSGNTEAFF. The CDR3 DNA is TGTGCCAGCATGTCAGGGAACACTGAAGCTTTCTTT. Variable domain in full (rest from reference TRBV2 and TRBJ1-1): EPEVTQTPSHQVTQMGQEVILRCVPISNHLYFYWYRQILGQKVEFLVSFYNNEISEKSEIFDDQFSVERPDGSNFTLKIRSTKLEDSAMYFCASMSGNTEAFFGQGTRLTVV.

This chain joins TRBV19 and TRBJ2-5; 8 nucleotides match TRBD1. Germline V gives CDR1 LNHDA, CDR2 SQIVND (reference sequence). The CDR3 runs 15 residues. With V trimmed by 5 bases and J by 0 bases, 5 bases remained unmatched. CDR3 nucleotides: TGTGCCAGTAGTCCAGGACAGGGTTACCAAGAGACCCAGTACTTC. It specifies CASSPGQGYQETQYF.

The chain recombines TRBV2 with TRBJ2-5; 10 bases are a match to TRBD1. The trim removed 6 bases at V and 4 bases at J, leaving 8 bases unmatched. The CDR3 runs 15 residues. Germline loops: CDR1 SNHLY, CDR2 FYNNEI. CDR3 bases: TGTGCCAGCAGAGACCCGGGGACAGGGGTAGAGACCCAGTACTTC. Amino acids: CASRDPGTGVETQYF.

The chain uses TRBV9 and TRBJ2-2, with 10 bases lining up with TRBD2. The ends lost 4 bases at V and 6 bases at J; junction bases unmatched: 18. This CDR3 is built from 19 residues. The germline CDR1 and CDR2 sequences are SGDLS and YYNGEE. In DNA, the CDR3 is TGTGCCAGCAGCAAGGGGGTAGCGGGAGGAGATGAGGTCGCCGGGGAGCTGTTTTTT. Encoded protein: CASSKGVAGGDEVAGELFF.

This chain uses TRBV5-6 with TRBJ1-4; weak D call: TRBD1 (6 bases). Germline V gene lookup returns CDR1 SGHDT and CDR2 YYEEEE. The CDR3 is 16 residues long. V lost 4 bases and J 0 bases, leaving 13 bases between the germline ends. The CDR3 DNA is TGTGCCAGCAGCCCGAGGACAGATGCAACTAATGAAAAACTGTTTTTT. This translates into CASSPRTDATNEKLFF.

DNA of the CDR3: TGCGCCAGCAGCTTGGGCTCTAGCCTGAGCACAGATACGCAGTATTTT. Translated: CASSLGSSLSTDTQYF. The V and J genes are TRBV5-1 and TRBJ2-3; D might be TRBD2 (5 bases). The ends were cut back, 0 bases at V and 0 bases at J, with 11 bases in the middle. CDR1 and CDR2 from the germline V gene are SGHRS and YFSETQ. The CDR3 loop spans 16 amino acids.